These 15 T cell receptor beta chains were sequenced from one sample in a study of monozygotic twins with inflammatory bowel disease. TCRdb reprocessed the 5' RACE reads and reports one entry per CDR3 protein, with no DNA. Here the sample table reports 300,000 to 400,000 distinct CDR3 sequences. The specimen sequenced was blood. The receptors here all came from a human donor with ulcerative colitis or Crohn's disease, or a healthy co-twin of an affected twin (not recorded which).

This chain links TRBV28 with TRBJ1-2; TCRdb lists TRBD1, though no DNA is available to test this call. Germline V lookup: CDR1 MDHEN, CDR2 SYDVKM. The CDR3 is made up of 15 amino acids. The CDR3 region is CASSLGSGQAGGYTF.

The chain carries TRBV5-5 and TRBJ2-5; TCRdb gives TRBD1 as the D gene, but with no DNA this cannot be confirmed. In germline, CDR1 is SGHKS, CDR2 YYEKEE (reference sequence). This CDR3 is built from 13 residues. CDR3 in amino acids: CASSRAVLETQYF.

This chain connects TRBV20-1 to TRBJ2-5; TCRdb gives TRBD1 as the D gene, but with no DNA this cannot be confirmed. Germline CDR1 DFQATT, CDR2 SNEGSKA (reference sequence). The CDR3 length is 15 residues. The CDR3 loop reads CSARDDRGMEETQYF.

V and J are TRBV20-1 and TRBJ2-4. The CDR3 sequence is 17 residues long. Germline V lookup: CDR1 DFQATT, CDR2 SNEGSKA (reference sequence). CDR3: CSARVAAAGLAKNIQYF.

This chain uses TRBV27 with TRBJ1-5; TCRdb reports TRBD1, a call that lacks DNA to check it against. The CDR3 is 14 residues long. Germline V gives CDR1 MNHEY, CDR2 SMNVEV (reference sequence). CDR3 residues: CATGAGATISPQHF.

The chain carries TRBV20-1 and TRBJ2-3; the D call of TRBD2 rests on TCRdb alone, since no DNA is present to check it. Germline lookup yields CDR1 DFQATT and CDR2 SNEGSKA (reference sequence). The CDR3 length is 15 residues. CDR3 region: CSASYGSPSTDTQYF.

CDR3 residues: CASSQDLGGGSYEQYF. This chain uses TRBV4-3 with TRBJ2-7. The CDR3 length is 16 residues. Germline lookup yields CDR1 LGHNA and CDR2 YSLEER.

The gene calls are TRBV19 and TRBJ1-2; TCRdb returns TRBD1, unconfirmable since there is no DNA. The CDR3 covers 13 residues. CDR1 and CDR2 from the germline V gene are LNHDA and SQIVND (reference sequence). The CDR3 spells CASRDRGSSRYTF.

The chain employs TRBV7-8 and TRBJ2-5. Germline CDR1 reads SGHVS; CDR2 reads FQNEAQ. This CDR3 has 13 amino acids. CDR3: CASSADGTETQYF.

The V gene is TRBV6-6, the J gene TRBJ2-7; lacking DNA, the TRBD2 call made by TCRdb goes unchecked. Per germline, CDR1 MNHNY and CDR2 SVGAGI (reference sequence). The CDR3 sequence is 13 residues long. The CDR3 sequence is CASSDREAAEQYF.

CDR3 region: CSVDPGSNTEAFF. This chain uses TRBV29-1 with TRBJ1-1; TCRdb selects TRBD1, and the lack of DNA leaves this call unchecked. There are 13 residues in the CDR3. The V gene's germline CDR1 is SQVTM and CDR2 ANQGSEA.

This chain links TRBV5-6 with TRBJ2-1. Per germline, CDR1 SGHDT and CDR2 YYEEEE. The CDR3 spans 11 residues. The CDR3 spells CANSIEDEQFF.

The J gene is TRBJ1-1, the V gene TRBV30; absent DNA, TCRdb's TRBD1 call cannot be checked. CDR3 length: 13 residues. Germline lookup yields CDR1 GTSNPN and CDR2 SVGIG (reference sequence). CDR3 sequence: CAWSRDVHTEAFF.

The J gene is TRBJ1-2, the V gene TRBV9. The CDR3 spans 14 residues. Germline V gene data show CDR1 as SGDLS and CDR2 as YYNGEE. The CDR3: CASSVGAENYGYTF.

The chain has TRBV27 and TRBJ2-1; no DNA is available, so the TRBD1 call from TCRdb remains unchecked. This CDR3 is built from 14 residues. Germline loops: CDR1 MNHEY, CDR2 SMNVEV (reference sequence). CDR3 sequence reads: CATSSGSRGNEQFF.